What follows describes a single TCR beta chain. The data derive from a study of identifying expanded T cells in peripheral blood. The germline V gene has CDR1 MDHEN and CDR2 SYDVKM. V lost 5 bases, J lost 2 bases, and 7 bases lay in between. CDR3 length equals 12 residues. Repertoires were generated with immunoSEQ multiplex PCR, while TCRdb's copy carries only in-frame clones and drops some. The sample consists of about 54,000 clones, approximately 89% of them appearing once. The gene calls are TRBV28 and TRBJ2-7; no definite D call. Sequenced input: blood. This receptor was obtained from a person between 18 and 70 years old in good health. DNA for the CDR3: TGTGCCAGCAGTAGGATGGCCTACGAGCAGTACTTC. Amino acid sequence: CASSRMAYEQYF.